Below are 32 T cell receptor beta chains sequenced from a single sample in a study of T cells in Graves' hyperthyroidism and ophthalmopathy. Using RNA transcripts as the source, TCR beta CDR3 regions were amplified. Researchers ran a first-round RT-PCR on the TCR CDR3 using the HTBI primer set. TCRdb redid the calling of the multiplex PCR reads with MiXCR, one entry per CDR3 protein. Here the sample spans approximately 220,000 distinct CDR3 sequences, about 16% being singletons. Sequenced sample: blood. These receptors all stem from a man aged 40-49 years with Graves' hyperthyroidism.

The chain joins TRBV3-1 to TRBJ2-7; no reliable D call. Germline assignment: CDR1 LGHDT and CDR2 YNNKEL (reference sequence). CDR3 length: 14 residues. The V end was cut by 4 bases, the J end by 2 bases, with 12 bases between. CDR3 DNA sequence: TGTGCCAGCAGCCTCGCAGACATTCCCTACGAGCAGTACTTC. The encoded protein is CASSLADIPYEQYF.

This clonotype was recorded a few times. This could be a read error, since a much larger clone is one nucleotide away. The V and J genes are TRBV20-1 and TRBJ2-5; TRBD2 matches at 12 bases. The CDR3 totals 15 residues. The V segment lost 5 bases and the J segment 4 bases; nucleotides outside the gene matches: 8. Per the germline V gene, CDR1 is DFQATT and CDR2 is SNEGSKA (reference sequence). This CDR3 reads CSASSGGAQIETQYF. CDR3 nucleotide sequence: TGCAGTGCTTCTAGCGGGGGGGCCCAGATAGAGACCCAGTACTTC.

In its sample, this clonotype was seen once. The chain links TRBV2 to TRBJ2-7; TRBD2 might be the D (5 bases). The CDR3 has 15 amino acids. V lost 2 bases to trimming and J lost 3 bases, with 14 bases between them. Germline CDR1 and CDR2: SNHLY and FYNNEI. The CDR3 region is CASSERGGSIYEQYF. The CDR3 DNA reads as TGTGCCAGCAGTGAACGAGGAGGCAGTATCTACGAGCAGTACTTC.

This clonotype was observed many times. The genes are TRBV20-1 and TRBJ2-2; 7 positions match TRBD1. The CDR3 has 15 residues. V lost 2 bases and J lost 3; bases outside the gene matches: 6. Per germline, CDR1 DFQATT and CDR2 SNEGSKA (reference sequence). The CDR3 reads CSARRGGVDTGELFF. CDR3 coding DNA: TGCAGTGCTAGAAGAGGGGGCGTGGACACCGGGGAGCTGTTTTTT.

Ten or more counts support this clonotype. V gene TRBV6-1 combines with J gene TRBJ1-1; 8 bases line up with TRBD1. With V trimmed by 8 bases and J by 4 bases, 9 bases remained unmatched. Looked up from germline, CDR1 is MNHNS and CDR2 is SASEGT. The CDR3 totals 14 residues. Written as DNA, the CDR3 is TGTGCCAGCTTTAGTCGGACAGGGAGCACTGAAGCTTTCTTT. Translation gives CASFSRTGSTEAFF.

This chain joins TRBV18 and TRBJ2-7, with a possible D match to TRBD1 (5 bases). The CDR3 totals 15 residues. Germline V gene lookup returns CDR1 KGHSH and CDR2 LQKENI. The V gene lost 2 bases and the J gene lost 3 bases, with 14 bases spanning the gap. For the CDR3, the DNA is TGTGCCAGCTCACCAGGCAGGGTAATAAGCTACGAGCAGTACTTC. Its translation: CASSPGRVISYEQYF.

This clonotype has a count of ten or more. This chain joins TRBV2 and TRBJ1-5; no definite D call. V was shortened by 3 bases and J by 0 bases, with 9 bases between the two germline ends. CDR3 length equals 15 residues. Looked up from germline, CDR1 is SNHLY and CDR2 is FYNNEI. The DNA for the CDR3 is TGTGCCAGCAGTGATTTGGAGAATAGCAATCAGCCCCAGCATTTT. This sequence encodes CASSDLENSNQPQHF.

In its sample, this clonotype was seen many times. The rearrangement uses TRBV7-9 and TRBJ2-6, with D hard to call. V was trimmed by 4 bases and J by 3 bases, leaving 16 bases between them. The CDR3 is 17 amino acids. The germline V gene has CDR1 SEHNR and CDR2 FQNEAQ (reference sequence). Here the CDR3 reads CASSSKLPGFGANVLTF. The CDR3 coding sequence is TGTGCCAGCAGCTCGAAACTTCCGGGCTTTGGGGCCAACGTCCTGACTTTC.

The V call is TRBV13, the J call TRBJ1-1, with D possibly matching TRBD1 (5 bases). The CDR3 runs 15 residues. The germline V gene has CDR1 PRHDT and CDR2 FYEKMQ (reference sequence). V was trimmed by 3 bases and J by 4 bases, leaving 15 bases between them. The CDR3 spells CASSFQAIGTTEAFF. The CDR3 nucleotides are TGTGCCAGCAGCTTTCAAGCGATAGGGACCACTGAAGCTTTCTTT.

The chain employs TRBV6-5 and TRBJ2-5; either TRBD1 or TRBD2 may supply D (5 bases each). This CDR3 contains 12 residues. Germline CDR1 is MNHEY and CDR2 is SVGAGI. Trimming removed 5 bases at V and 13 bases at J, with 17 bases between. The CDR3 loop reads CASSHGTAEGYF. The CDR3 coding sequence is TGTGCCAGCAGTCACGGGACGGCTGAGGGGTACTTC.

This clonotype showed up many times. The chain couples TRBV5-5 to TRBJ2-1; D tentatively fits TRBD1 or TRBD2 (7 bases each). Deletions cut 0 bases from V and 6 bases from J, with 19 bases between. The CDR3 is 17 amino acids. The germline gives CDR1 SGHKS, CDR2 YYEKEE (reference sequence). CDR3 amino acids: CASSLERGQLWGNEQFF. The CDR3 bases are TGTGCCAGCAGCTTGGAGCGGGGACAGCTGTGGGGCAATGAGCAGTTCTTC.

V is TRBV6-1 and J is TRBJ1-5; D not certain. CDR3 size: 13 residues. With 6 bases removed from V and 2 bases from J, the gap between germline ends came to 8 bases. The V gene's germline CDR1 is MNHNS and CDR2 SASEGT. The CDR3 DNA sequence: TGTGCCAGCAGACAGACGGGCAATCAGCCCCAGCATTTT. Translated, it gives CASRQTGNQPQHF.

This clonotype was recorded many times. The chain combines TRBV6-1 with TRBJ2-7; TRBD2 is a possible D gene (5 bases). Looked up from germline, CDR1 is MNHNS and CDR2 is SASEGT. V shed 5 bases and J shed 2 bases, with 16 bases lying between them. CDR3 size: 15 residues. The CDR3 DNA follows: TGTGCCAGCAGTAACTCCGGCTACGGGGCCTACGAGCAGTACTTC. Amino acids: CASSNSGYGAYEQYF.

This chain uses TRBV15 with TRBJ2-6; 7 bases agree with TRBD2. Losses at the gene ends were 1 base for V and 2 bases for J; bases not matched to a gene: 2. CDR3 length: 16 residues. Per the germline V gene, CDR1 is LNHNV and CDR2 is YYDKDF (reference sequence). CDR3 nucleotides: TGTGCCACCAGCAGAGCCGGGAGGACTGGGGCCAACGTCCTGACTTTC. Residues: CATSRAGRTGANVLTF.

This clonotype was detected many times. The chain uses TRBV11-3 and TRBJ2-1, with D maybe TRBD2 (5 bases). The CDR3 is 14 residues long. Germline CDR1 and CDR2: SGHNT and YENEEA. V gave up 3 bases and J gave up 4 bases, with 10 bases separating them. The CDR3 DNA reads TGTGCCAGCAGCTTCGGTGACTATTACAATGAGCAGTTCTTC. Its protein product is CASSFGDYYNEQFF.

Ten or more counts support this clonotype. This chain connects TRBV7-9 to TRBJ2-7, with 11 positions matching TRBD2. The trim removed 3 bases at V and 6 bases at J, leaving 7 bases unmatched. Germline CDR1 is SEHNR and CDR2 is FQNEAQ (reference sequence). This CDR3 is built from 15 residues. The CDR3 reads CASSFAGTSGSEQYF. The DNA of the CDR3 is TGTGCCAGCAGCTTCGCAGGGACTAGCGGTTCCGAGCAGTACTTC.

In this sample, this clonotype turned up many times. The V gene is TRBV6-2 or TRBV6-3, the J gene TRBJ2-1, with TRBD1 matching 9 bases. CDR3 length: 17 residues. Germline V gene sequence: CDR1 MNHEY, CDR2 SVGEGT. V shed 5 bases, J shed 7 bases, and the junction held 15 bases outside the gene matches. CDR3 protein: CASSPGTGYLHTNEQFF. The CDR3 region has the DNA TGTGCCAGCAGTCCAGGGACAGGGTATTTACACACGAATGAGCAGTTCTTC.

This clonotype has a count of ten or more. The chain couples TRBV4-3 to TRBJ1-4; D call uncertain. The CDR3 has 13 residues. V lost 4 bases and J lost 8, with 11 bases in between. Germline CDR1 and CDR2: LGHNA and YSLEER. Here the CDR3 DNA reads TGCGCCAGCAGCCTTCACGGGAGGGAAAAACTGTTTTTT. Protein sequence: CASSLHGREKLFF.

This clonotype showed up many times. This chain links TRBV28 with TRBJ2-7; D possibly corresponds to TRBD1 (6 bases). The V end was cut by 3 bases, the J end by 2 bases, with 11 bases between. CDR1 MDHEN and CDR2 SYDVKM come from the germline V gene. The length of the CDR3 is 14 residues. CDR3 region: CASSLGGQPYEQYF. The CDR3 bases are TGTGCCAGCAGTTTGGGCGGACAGCCCTACGAGCAGTACTTC. The whole variable domain, filled in from reference TRBV28 and TRBJ2-7, reads DVKVTQSSRYLVKRTGEKVFLECVQDMDHENMFWYRQDPGLGLRLIYFSYDVKMKEKGDIPEGYSVSREKKERFSLILESASTNQTSMYLCASSLGGQPYEQYFGPGTRLTVT.

This chain joins TRBV7-3 and TRBJ1-6; tentatively, D is TRBD1 (6 bases). V lost 5 bases, J lost 9 bases, and 14 bases lay in between. The CDR3 has 14 amino acids. Looked up from germline, CDR1 is SGHTA and CDR2 is FQGTGA. Written as DNA, the CDR3 is TGTGCCAGCAGCATTGGGACATCTGGTTCACCCCTCCACTTT. Its protein is CASSIGTSGSPLHF.

This clonotype was recorded many times. The chain carries TRBV7-2 and TRBJ2-1; 7 bases are a match to TRBD2. Trimming took 6 bases from V and 2 from J; bases not matched to a gene: 7. CDR3 length: 15 amino acids. Germline V gives CDR1 SGHTA, CDR2 FQGNSA. The CDR3, as DNA: TGTGCCAGCAGTCCTCTAGCGGATACCTACAATGAGCAGTTCTTC. Amino acid sequence: CASSPLADTYNEQFF.

This clonotype was detected only a few times. J is TRBJ2-6 and V is TRBV18; D is perhaps TRBD1 (7 bases). Trimming cost V 3 bases and J 0 bases, with 15 bases left between them. Germline V gene data show CDR1 as KGHSH and CDR2 as LQKENI. The CDR3 contains 18 residues. The DNA for the CDR3 is TGTGCCAGCTCACCGGAGGGGACAGCTTACTCTGGGGCCAACGTCCTGACTTTC. The encoded protein is CASSPEGTAYSGANVLTF.

This clonotype was observed at least ten times. J is TRBJ1-1 and V is TRBV6-4; 8 nucleotides line up with TRBD1. Germline trimming cut 3 bases from V and 1 base from J; bases unmatched to any gene: 10. This CDR3 region has 17 residues. From germline, CDR1 is MRHNA and CDR2 SNTAGT. The CDR3 protein is CASSDAQGAKENTEAFF. CDR3 nucleotides: TGTGCCAGCAGTGATGCCCAGGGGGCTAAAGAGAACACTGAAGCTTTCTTT.

A note on this clonotype: It may be a read error: a sequence one base away is much more abundant. The chain links TRBV6-2 or TRBV6-3 to TRBJ1-1, with 9 bases identical to TRBD1. The germline V gene has CDR1 MNHEY and CDR2 SVGEGT. The length of the CDR3 is 15 residues. In nucleotides, the CDR3 is TGTGCCAGCGGTTACACACAGGGGGCGAACACTGAAGCTTTCTTT. Amino acids: CASGYTQGANTEAFF.

This clonotype was detected ten times or more. The chain's CDR3 is CASSHGVLSSYNEQFF. CDR3 nucleotides: TGTGCCAGCAGCCACGGGGTGTTAAGCTCCTACAATGAGCAGTTCTTC. This chain links TRBV7-9 with TRBJ2-1, with D perhaps TRBD2 (5 bases). The CDR3 loop spans 16 amino acids. V shed 5 bases and J shed 0 bases, with 14 bases lying between them. CDR1 is SEHNR, CDR2 FQNEAQ, per germline (reference sequence).

The gene calls are TRBV6-1 and TRBJ1-2; TRBD1 is a possible D gene (5 bases). Between the trimmed V and J ends, which lost 6 bases and 14 bases, there was a span of 25 bases. In germline, CDR1 is MNHNS, CDR2 SASEGT. The CDR3 extends over 14 amino acids. CDR3 DNA: TGTGCCAGCAGACCCATCCGGGACGCGGGATTTCGGACCTTC. This gives the protein CASRPIRDAGFRTF.

About this clonotype: A much larger clonotype is one base distant, so this may be a read error. This chain links TRBV2 with TRBJ1-1; no clear D gene. The CDR3 covers 13 residues. Germline CDR1 reads SNHLY; CDR2 reads FYNNEI. The CDR3 loop reads CASRGGVNTDAFF. DNA for the CDR3: TGTGCCAGCAGGGGCGGTGTGAACACTGACGCTTTCTTT.

This clonotype has ten or more counts. This sequence joins TRBV28 and TRBJ2-5; D is perhaps TRBD1 or TRBD2 (5 bases each). Trimming took off 2 bases at V and 2 bases at J, with 12 bases between the two ends. CDR1 is MDHEN, CDR2 SYDVKM, per germline. There are 15 residues in the CDR3. CDR3 sequence (DNA): TGTGCCAGCAGTTTACGGGGAACAGGACAAGAGACCCAGTACTTC. Residues: CASSLRGTGQETQYF.

This clonotype came up many times. The chain uses TRBV18 and TRBJ2-7, with 7 bases aligning to TRBD1. Germline V gene lookup returns CDR1 KGHSH and CDR2 LQKENI. V trimming: 3 bases; J trimming: 5 bases; junction bases outside the gene matches: 4. There are 13 residues in the CDR3. As DNA, the CDR3 is TGTGCCAGCTCACCGACAGGGTTTCACGAGCAGTACTTC. As protein: CASSPTGFHEQYF. Looking up the rest from reference TRBV18 and TRBJ2-7 gives the full variable domain: NAGVMQNPRHLVRRRGQEARLRCSPMKGHSHVYWYRQLPEEGLKFMVYLQKENIIDESGMPKERFSAEFPKEGPSILRIQQVVRGDSAAYFCASSPTGFHEQYFGPGTRLTVT.

This clonotype was counted ten times or more. The chain couples TRBV2 to TRBJ2-3; 10 bases are a match to TRBD2. Looked up from germline, CDR1 is SNHLY and CDR2 is FYNNEI. This CDR3 contains 16 residues. The V segment lost 2 bases and the J segment 6 bases; nucleotides outside the gene matches: 8. The chain's CDR3 is CASSELEAGGSDTQYF. CDR3 coding DNA: TGTGCCAGCAGTGAATTGGAAGCGGGGGGGTCTGATACGCAGTATTTT.

A few counts support this clonotype. V usage is TRBV29-1 and J usage is TRBJ2-5; no clear D. CDR3 length: 15 amino acids. Trimming stripped 6 bases from V and 4 bases from J, with 21 bases between. CDR1 SQVTM and CDR2 ANQGSEA come from the germline V gene. CDR3 nucleotides: TGCAGCGTGGCCCACGGAAATCAGGAAAGAGAGACCCAGTACTTC. Translating it yields CSVAHGNQERETQYF.

This clonotype was seen repeatedly, ten times or more. The rearrangement joins TRBV27 to TRBJ1-1; D unresolved. The CDR3 consists of 15 residues. V was cut by 5 bases and J by 0 bases, with 13 bases left in between. Germline V gives CDR1 MNHEY, CDR2 SMNVEV (reference sequence). The chain's CDR3 is CASSRNGAMNTEAFF. DNA for the CDR3: TGTGCCAGCAGTAGGAACGGAGCTATGAACACTGAAGCTTTCTTT.